The next 32 T cell receptor beta chains were all read from a single sample in a study of beta chain features in type 1 diabetes. Expressed TCRB transcripts were sequenced, since all the RNA that had been isolated was reverse transcribed. The repertoire was sequenced with immunoSEQ multiplex PCR; TCRdb's copy has only in-frame clones and lacks some. The sample lists 450,000 or so clones; 11% were seen once. The sample was naive CD4+ T cells from blood. The receptors were sampled from a woman under 30 in good health.

The rearrangement links TRBV9 to TRBJ2-3; 11 bases match TRBD2. J lost 6 bases, V lost 2 bases, and 11 bases had no gene match. This CDR3 is 17 amino acids long. Germline CDR1 SGDLS, CDR2 YYNGEE. The CDR3 DNA sequence: TGTGCCAGCAGCGTGATGATAGCGGGGGGGCCCTGGGATACGCAGTATTTT. Translation: CASSVMIAGGPWDTQYF.

This chain links TRBV4-1 with TRBJ2-3; 7 bases agree with TRBD1. CDR1 and CDR2 (germline): MGHRA, YSYEKL. V lost 4 bases to trimming and J lost 6 bases; unmatched junction nucleotides: 10. The CDR3 length is 15 residues. CDR3: CASSPWTGGRDTQYF. The CDR3 DNA follows: TGCGCCAGCAGCCCCTGGACAGGAGGCAGGGATACGCAGTATTTT.

In this sample, this clone turned up a few times. The chain has TRBV5-1 and TRBJ2-5; D call uncertain. The germline CDR1 and CDR2 sequences are SGHRS and YFSETQ. V was shortened by 1 base and J by 4 bases, with 8 bases between the two germline ends. CDR3 length: 13 amino acids. DNA of the CDR3: TGCGCCAGCAGCTTGCAAAATATAGAGACCCAGTACTTC. Its translation is CASSLQNIETQYF.

This clone has only a few counts. The J gene is TRBJ2-5, the V gene TRBV2, with 8 bases matching TRBD2. The length of the CDR3 is 15 residues. Germline loops: CDR1 SNHLY, CDR2 FYNNEI. Germline trimming cut 6 bases from V and 5 bases from J; bases unmatched to any gene: 11. The CDR3 DNA sequence: TGTGCCAGCAGCCGCGCCGGGGGGGCATGGGAGACCCAGTACTTC. It yields the protein CASSRAGGAWETQYF.

This clone was seen a few times. The chain is built from TRBV28 and TRBJ1-5; D gene unclear. Trimming removed 3 bases at V and 6 bases at J, with 6 bases between. This CDR3 contains 12 residues. The V gene's germline CDR1 is MDHEN and CDR2 SYDVKM. The CDR3 protein is CASSFVPQPQHF. CDR3 bases: TGTGCCAGCAGTTTCGTACCTCAGCCCCAGCATTTT.

J is TRBJ1-1 and V is TRBV5-1; the D is unclear. V lost 0 bases and J 5 bases, leaving 8 bases between the germline ends. The CDR3 has 13 residues. CDR1 is SGHRS and CDR2 is YFSETQ in the germline V gene. For the CDR3, the DNA is TGCGCCAGCAGCTTGGCCGAGGAGACTGAAGCTTTCTTT. Amino acids: CASSLAEETEAFF. Drawing the rest from reference TRBV5-1 and TRBJ1-1, the complete variable domain is KAGVTQTPRYLIKTRGQQVTLSCSPISGHRSVSWYQQTPGQGLQFLFEYFSETQRNKGNFPGRFSGRQFSNSRSEMNVSTLELGDSALYLCASSLAEETEAFFGQGTRLTVV.

The rearrangement links TRBV7-2 to TRBJ2-7; TRBD2 matches at 7 bases. The V and J ends lost 0 bases and 5 bases, in that order; junction bases with no gene match: 1. CDR1 is SGHTA and CDR2 is FQGNSA in the germline V gene. This CDR3 spans 13 amino acids. The CDR3 DNA sequence: TGTGCCAGCAGCTTAGCTGGGGGGGACGAGCAGTACTTC. This translates into CASSLAGGDEQYF.

In regard to this clone: The sample holds other DNA sequences that translate to the same CDR3. The chain couples TRBV9 to TRBJ1-2; TRBD1 might be the D (6 bases). CDR3 size: 13 residues. Germline V CDR1 and CDR2: SGDLS, YYNGEE. V was trimmed by 3 bases and J by 2 bases, leaving 8 bases between them. CDR3 DNA sequence: TGTGCCAGCAGCGCCCAGGGGAACTATGGCTACACCTTC. Its translation is CASSAQGNYGYTF.

This clone has just a few counts. The CDR3 DNA sequence: TGTGCCAGCAGCTTGGAGGGTTTGTGGGGGTTCGACTACGAGCAGTACGTC. It translates to CASSLEGLWGFDYEQYV. The V and J genes are TRBV13 and TRBJ2-7; tentatively, D is TRBD2 (6 bases). Germline-derived CDR1 and CDR2 are PRHDT and FYEKMQ (reference sequence). The V and J ends lost 3 bases and 3 bases respectively, with 21 bases between them. This CDR3 is built from 17 residues.

The chain employs TRBV6-6 and TRBJ1-2; D ambiguous. CDR1 MNHNY and CDR2 SVGAGI come from the germline V gene (reference sequence). Trimming left V 6 bases short and J 2 bases short, with 13 bases between. There are 14 residues in the CDR3. CDR3 amino acids: CASSPKGRNYGYTF. The CDR3 DNA reads TGTGCCAGCAGCCCCAAGGGCCGGAACTATGGCTACACCTTC.

The chain combines TRBV5-1 with TRBJ1-3; TRBD1 might be the D (5 bases). Per germline, CDR1 SGHRS and CDR2 YFSETQ. V lost 0 bases and J 14 bases, leaving 21 bases between the germline ends. This CDR3 spans 15 amino acids. CDR3 nucleotides: TGCGCCAGCAGCTTGGACAGCCTGGGGCTGGACGGGTTATATTTT. Protein: CASSLDSLGLDGLYF.

This chain joins TRBV2 and TRBJ2-5; 8 positions match TRBD1. Trimming removed 6 bases from V and 4 bases from J; junction bases left unmatched: 1. This CDR3 region has 12 residues. Germline CDR1 SNHLY, CDR2 FYNNEI. For the CDR3, the DNA is TGTGCCAGCAGGGACAGGGCAGAGACCCAGTACTTC. This sequence encodes CASRDRAETQYF.

This clone appeared a few times. The chain uses TRBV5-1 and TRBJ2-7, with D uncertain. V dropped 2 bases and J dropped 2 bases, with 14 bases sitting between them. This CDR3 has 15 residues. Per germline, CDR1 SGHRS and CDR2 YFSETQ. Written as DNA, the CDR3 is TGCGCCAGCAGCTTTGGCGGACCCACGACCTACGAGCAGTACTTC. Amino acid sequence: CASSFGGPTTYEQYF.

DNA for the CDR3: TGTGCCAGCAGCTACCCGGACTTATGGGGGGAGACCCAGTACTTC. Its protein product is CASSYPDLWGETQYF. This sequence joins TRBV7-8 and TRBJ2-5; TRBD1 or TRBD2 may be the D gene (5 bases each). The CDR3 spans 15 residues. Germline CDR1 reads SGHVS; CDR2 reads FQNEAQ. V shed 4 bases and J shed 5 bases, with 17 bases lying between them.

In this sample, this clone turned up a few times. The chain joins TRBV5-1 to TRBJ2-2; D is uncertain. This CDR3 is built from 11 residues. Germline CDR1 SGHRS, CDR2 YFSETQ. Trimming pared 4 bases from V and 6 bases from J, leaving 4 bases between. The CDR3 bases are TGCGCCAGCAGCAGGTCCGGGGAGCTGTTTTTT. It yields the protein CASSRSGELFF.

The chain carries TRBV2 and TRBJ2-5; tentative D call: TRBD2 (5 bases). Near its end, the DNA agrees better with TRBJ2-7, so the J call may be wrong. Germline loops: CDR1 SNHLY, CDR2 FYNNEI. The CDR3 is made up of 14 amino acids. The CDR3: CASESQRAAGEQYF. CDR3 DNA sequence: TGTGCCAGCGAGTCGCAGAGGGCTGCTGGCGAGCAGTACTTC.

This clone was seen a few times. The rearrangement links TRBV7-2 to TRBJ2-4; a weak D match, TRBD1 (6 bases). This CDR3 comprises 18 residues. Germline V gives CDR1 SGHTA, CDR2 FQGNSA. Deletions cut 5 bases from V and 0 bases from J, with 20 bases between. This CDR3 is CASSLTYGTPLAKNIQYF. Written as DNA, the CDR3 is TGTGCCAGCAGCCTAACTTACGGGACACCCCTAGCCAAAAACATTCAGTACTTC.

The V gene is TRBV4-1, the J gene TRBJ2-1, with a tentative D call TRBD1 (5 bases). The CDR3 totals 15 residues. Germline loops: CDR1 MGHRA, CDR2 YSYEKL. V shed 1 base and J shed 7 bases, with 14 bases lying between them. The DNA for the CDR3 is TGCGCCAGCAGCCAAGTTGGGGCAGGGAAAAATGAGCAGTTCTTC. This translates into CASSQVGAGKNEQFF.

The chain links TRBV28 to TRBJ2-7, with D possibly being TRBD2 (6 bases). The CDR3 is made up of 14 amino acids. The germline CDR1 and CDR2 sequences are MDHEN and SYDVKM. The V gene lost 6 bases and the J gene lost 6 bases, with 18 bases spanning the gap. CDR3 DNA: TGTGCCAGCAGGCTCACTGGGGCGGGAAGCGAGCAGTACGTC. Amino acids: CASRLTGAGSEQYV.

In this sample, this clone turned up many times. V usage is TRBV29-1 and J usage is TRBJ2-6; TRBD2 agrees at 8 bases. In germline, CDR1 is SQVTM, CDR2 ANQGSEA. The CDR3 runs to 16 residues. V lost 5 bases, J lost 3 bases, and 9 bases stayed unmatched. The CDR3 loop reads CSVSGTRGSGANVLTF. The CDR3 nucleotides are TGCAGCGTTTCGGGGACTAGGGGTAGTGGGGCCAACGTCCTGACTTTC.

The chain employs TRBV20-1 and TRBJ2-7; D is unresolved. V was pared by 6 bases and J by 3 bases, with 9 bases between. This CDR3 has 11 residues. Per germline, CDR1 DFQATT and CDR2 SNEGSKA (reference sequence). The DNA of the CDR3 is TGCAGTGCCATAAAGAGCTACGAGCAGTACTTC. This gives the protein CSAIKSYEQYF.

The gene calls are TRBV2 and TRBJ2-1; TRBD1 aligns across 9 bases. The junction had 10 bases not matched to a gene; V was cut back by 6 bases and J by 10 bases. The length of the CDR3 is 14 residues. Per germline, CDR1 SNHLY and CDR2 FYNNEI. CDR3 sequence reads: CASREQGARVEQFF. The CDR3 DNA is TGTGCCAGCAGGGAACAGGGGGCTCGGGTGGAGCAGTTCTTC. Drawing the rest from reference TRBV2 and TRBJ2-1, the complete variable domain is EPEVTQTPSHQVTQMGQEVILRCVPISNHLYFYWYRQILGQKVEFLVSFYNNEISEKSEIFDDQFSVERPDGSNFTLKIRSTKLEDSAMYFCASREQGARVEQFFGPGTRLTVL.

The chain couples TRBV29-1 to TRBJ2-1, with 7 bases matching TRBD1. From germline, CDR1 is SQVTM and CDR2 ANQGSEA. CDR3 length equals 13 residues. With 7 bases clipped from V and 1 base from J, the junction kept 4 bases outside the gene matches. CDR3 sequence (DNA): TGCAGCGCGGACAGGAGTTCCTACAATGAGCAGTTCTTC. It codes for CSADRSSYNEQFF.

This clone was detected only a few times. The chain is built from TRBV13 and TRBJ2-1, with 9 bases identical to TRBD1. The CDR3 extends over 18 amino acids. Germline lookup yields CDR1 PRHDT and CDR2 FYEKMQ (reference sequence). V lost 0 bases and J lost 8; bases outside the gene matches: 14. The CDR3: CASSLGTDRGVFRDEQFF. The CDR3 DNA reads as TGTGCCAGCAGCTTAGGCACGGACAGGGGAGTTTTTCGGGATGAGCAGTTCTTC.

This clone has more than one count but fewer than ten. The rearrangement joins TRBV5-4 to TRBJ1-6, with 7 positions matching TRBD1. CDR1 and CDR2 from the germline V gene are SGHNT and YYREEE (reference sequence). The CDR3 has 14 residues. V was pared by 3 bases and J by 10 bases, with 7 bases of the junction left unmatched. The DNA for the CDR3 is TGTGCCAGCAGCTACGACAGGGCGAAATCACCCCTCCACTTT. Amino acids: CASSYDRAKSPLHF. Using reference TRBV5-4 and TRBJ1-6 for the parts outside the CDR3, the full variable domain is ETGVTQSPTHLIKTRGQQVTLRCSSQSGHNTVSWYQQALGQGPQFIFQYYREEENGRGNFPPRFSGLQFPNYSSELNVNALELDDSALYLCASSYDRAKSPLHFGNGTRLTVT.

V is TRBV7-6 and J is TRBJ2-1; 8 bases are a match to TRBD2. J gave up 6 bases and V 2 bases, and 6 bases lay outside the gene matches. CDR3 length equals 15 residues. CDR1 is SGHVS, CDR2 FNYEAQ, per germline. Written as DNA, the CDR3 is TGTGCCAGCAGCTTATTTCTAGCGGGCATCAATGAGCAGTTCTTC. It specifies CASSLFLAGINEQFF. The complete variable domain, with remaining parts taken from reference TRBV7-6 and TRBJ2-1, reads GAGVSQSPRYKVTKRGQDVALRCDPISGHVSLYWYRQALGQGPEFLTYFNYEAQQDKSGLPNDRFSAERPEGSISTLTIQRTEQRDSAMYRCASSLFLAGINEQFFGPGTRLTVL.

The V and J genes are TRBV7-3 and TRBJ2-6; no clear D. V was shortened by 0 bases and J by 0 bases, with 6 bases between the two germline ends. The CDR3 has 16 residues. CDR1 SGHTA and CDR2 FQGTGA come from the germline V gene. For the CDR3, the DNA is TGTGCCAGCAGCTTAACCCGGGCCTCTGGGGCCAACGTCCTGACTTTC. This gives the protein CASSLTRASGANVLTF.

DNA of the CDR3: TGTGCCAGCAGCCACAGAGGCGAGCAGTACGTC. Protein: CASSHRGEQYV. The chain is built from TRBV28 and TRBJ2-7, with D uncertain. Germline V lookup: CDR1 MDHEN, CDR2 SYDVKM. Trimming took 6 bases from V and 6 from J, leaving 9 bases between them. The CDR3 contains 11 residues.

J is TRBJ2-1 and V is TRBV7-2; 7 nucleotides agree with TRBD1. The CDR3 runs to 16 residues. The V gene end was trimmed by 3 bases and the J gene end by 2 bases; junction bases not matched to a gene: 7. CDR1 and CDR2 (germline): SGHTA, FQGNSA. CDR3 DNA sequence: TGTGCCAGCAGCTTTGCCACAGGGGCGGCCTACAATGAGCAGTTCTTC. Translation gives CASSFATGAAYNEQFF.

The V and J genes are TRBV10-3 and TRBJ1-2; no clear D gene. Germline loops: CDR1 ENHRY, CDR2 SYGVKD. CDR3 length: 14 residues. Trimming removed 3 bases at V and 3 bases at J, with 11 bases between. The CDR3 is CAISDVQYDYGYTF. The CDR3 nucleotides read TGTGCCATCAGTGACGTCCAATACGACTATGGCTACACCTTC.

The chain is built from TRBV18 and TRBJ2-5; TRBD2 matches at 13 bases. Germline CDR1 KGHSH, CDR2 LQKENI. The junction had 8 bases not matched to a gene; V was cut back by 3 bases and J by 1 base. The CDR3 is 18 residues long. The DNA of the CDR3 is TGTGCCAGCTCACCGAAAACCGGGACTAGCGGGACCCAAGAGACCCAGTACTTC. As protein: CASSPKTGTSGTQETQYF.

This clone has ten or more counts. The chain employs TRBV29-1 and TRBJ2-3, with TRBD2 as a possible D gene (6 bases). Germline assignment: CDR1 SQVTM and CDR2 ANQGSEA. Trimming removed 7 bases at V and 1 base at J, with 18 bases between. The CDR3 is 15 amino acids. Here the CDR3 reads CSGNGAGTGTDTQYF. The CDR3 DNA sequence: TGCAGCGGAAATGGAGCGGGCACAGGCACAGATACGCAGTATTTT.